This T cell receptor (beta chain) is drawn from a study of beta chain features in type 1 diabetes. From germline, CDR1 is SNHLY and CDR2 FYNNEI. With 6 bases removed from V and 0 bases from J, the gap between germline ends came to 3 bases. The CDR3 is 12 amino acids. Via the markers CD45RO/CCR7/CD25/CD127/CD95/CD27, stem cell-like memory, regulatory, central memory and naive CD4+ cells were sorted. Study-level points and caveats: There was a moderate but significant shortening of TCRB CDR3s in all four CD4+ subsets of Type 1 diabetes patients. Patients and controls would share equally any PCR tilt toward shorter templates. cDNA-based sequencing might over-represent cells highly expressing TCR.

Reverse transcription of all isolated RNA meant that expressed TCRB transcripts were sequenced. Sequencing was performed with immunoSEQ multiplex PCR; in TCRdb, only in-frame clones are kept and a portion is missing. The sample carries 120,000 or so clones, roughly 17% recorded once. This clone was observed a few times. The target antigen is unknown. The clonotype comes from a man younger than 35 with type 1 diabetes. The sample consisted of central memory CD4+ T cells from blood. The V gene is TRBV2, the J gene TRBJ1-5; the D is unclear. The DNA of the CDR3 is TGTGCCAGCAGGACTAGCAATCAGCCCCAGCATTTT. Its protein is CASRTSNQPQHF.